The table lists the clone carrying this T cell receptor beta chain with a few counts. What it recognizes is unknown. The sample belongs to a study of cytomegalovirus exposure and HLA in healthy donors. Study summary: There were about 85 million unique TCRs (from HLA-typed donors) in an early data release. The study's findings and limits: Productive rates of about 87% or about 30% were seen for most TCR beta V segments in an earlier analysis. CMV serostatus was the only immune exposure information that was available. With later analysis, a missense DCLRE1C variant became linked to TCR beta V- and J-gene trimming.

The study ran its PCR with 60 Vbeta and 13 Jbeta primers. The method was immunoSEQ multiplex PCR; TCRdb's version includes in-frame clones alone and lacks a portion of them. Here the sample spans some 110,000 clones, about 10% being singletons. Germline CDR1 reads MNHEY; CDR2 reads SMNVEV (reference sequence). CDR3 size: 14 residues. V lost 1 base and J lost 6, with 11 bases in between. This receptor was identified in a man aged 25-45 years in good health and CMV-seronegative. The chain uses TRBV27 and TRBJ2-3; D might be TRBD2 (5 bases). The sequenced sample was PBMCs. The CDR3 region is CASSLFGGGDTQYF. The CDR3 bases are TGTGCCAGCAGTTTATTTGGAGGAGGTGATACGCAGTATTTT.